Presented here are 19 T cell receptor beta chains from one specimen sequenced in a study of identical twins. Using its own MiXCR run on the 5' RACE reads, TCRdb lists one record per CDR3 protein. The data show 200,000 to 250,000 distinct CDR3 sequences, 6.5% seen once. Another study also made use of these data, one on T cells expressing NK-cell markers.

The sample consisted of CD8+ T cells sorted from blood. The receptors derive from a woman aged 18-30 years in good health.

Only a few counts were recorded for this clonotype. This chain connects TRBV27 to TRBJ2-7; the D is unclear. The CDR3 spans 12 residues. V lost 2 bases, J lost 5 bases, and 7 bases lay in between. Germline V lookup: CDR1 MNHEY, CDR2 SMNVEV (reference sequence). CDR3 DNA: TGTGCCAGCAGTTTAGATGGAGACGAGCAGTACTTC. Its protein product is CASSLDGDEQYF.

The table lists this clonotype with a few counts. As DNA, the CDR3 is TGTGCCAGCAGCATCGGGGACAGCGATTCGAACACCGGGGAGCTGTTTTTT. Translation: CASSIGDSDSNTGELFF. This sequence joins TRBV21-1 and TRBJ2-2; TRBD1, the table's D call, was not compared with the DNA. TRBV21-1 is an annotated pseudogene. This CDR3 has 17 amino acids.

The J gene is TRBJ1-2, the V gene TRBV29-1; D perhaps matches TRBD1 (5 bases). Per the germline V gene, CDR1 is SQVTM and CDR2 is ANQGSEA. Trimming shortened V by 4 bases and J by 8 bases, and 11 bases separated the two germline ends. The CDR3 covers 11 residues. CDR3 sequence: CSVGDPEGYTF. The CDR3 DNA follows: TGCAGCGTTGGGGACCCGGAGGGCTACACCTTC. Supplemented by reference TRBV29-1 and TRBJ1-2, the full variable domain reads SAVISQKPSRDICQRGTSLTIQCQVDSQVTMMFWYRQQPGQSLTLIATANQGSEATYESGFVIDKFPISRPNLTFSTLTVSNMSPEDSSIYLCSVGDPEGYTFGSGTRLTVV.

V and J are TRBV9 and TRBJ2-1; D not certain. Deletions cut 3 bases from V and 0 bases from J, with 10 bases between. CDR3 length equals 15 residues. Germline V gene data show CDR1 as SGDLS and CDR2 as YYNGEE. CDR3 sequence: CASSAPISSYNEQFF. The CDR3 DNA reads TGTGCCAGCAGCGCCCCTATAAGCTCCTACAATGAGCAGTTCTTC.

This clonotype has more than one count but fewer than ten. The chain joins TRBV5-6 to TRBJ2-4; 7 bases agree with TRBD2. The CDR3 runs to 17 residues. Germline CDR1 SGHDT, CDR2 YYEEEE. The trim removed 3 bases at V and 6 bases at J, leaving 15 bases unmatched. CDR3 DNA: TGTGCCAGCAGCTGGGGGGTGGCTAGCGGAGCCCTAAACATTCAGTACTTC. Protein product: CASSWGVASGALNIQYF.

The chain links TRBV6-5 to TRBJ2-1, with D perhaps matching TRBD1 or TRBD2 (5 bases each). Trimming shortened V by 5 bases and J by 3 bases, and 11 bases separated the two germline ends. The CDR3 extends over 14 amino acids. Germline V gene lookup returns CDR1 MNHEY and CDR2 SVGAGI. CDR3 DNA sequence: TGTGCCAGCAGTAACCGGGACGACTACAATGAGCAGTTCTTC. Its protein product is CASSNRDDYNEQFF.

The chain carries TRBV9 and TRBJ2-1, with a possible D match to TRBD2 (6 bases). The CDR3 sequence is 18 residues long. The V end lost 0 bases, the J end lost 0 bases, and 16 bases lay between the germline ends. The germline CDR1 and CDR2 sequences are SGDLS and YYNGEE. The CDR3 DNA sequence: TGTGCCAGCAGCGTAGGGGGGGTCGGGCGCAGCTCCTACAATGAGCAGTTCTTC. It codes for CASSVGGVGRSSYNEQFF.

The chain couples TRBV7-2 to TRBJ2-7, with D perhaps assigned TRBD1 or TRBD2 (7 bases each). The CDR3 has 13 amino acids. V was shortened by 5 bases and J by 6 bases, with 14 bases between the two germline ends. Germline V gene data show CDR1 as SGHTA and CDR2 as FQGNSA. In DNA, the CDR3 is TGTGCCAGCAGCGGTCGCAGGGGGGGCGAGCAGTACTTC. Amino acids: CASSGRRGGEQYF.

This clonotype was picked up many times. The CDR3, as DNA: TGTGCCAGCAACCACCTTGAAGCGCATGGCTACACCTTC. Its protein is CASNHLEAHGYTF. This chain connects TRBV7-9 to TRBJ1-2, with D unclear. V lost 7 bases and J lost 6, with 15 bases in between. Germline lookup yields CDR1 SEHNR and CDR2 FQNEAQ (reference sequence). This CDR3 region has 13 residues.

The DNA of the CDR3 is TGTGCCAGCAACCTTCTGTACGGGACAGAGCACTATGGCTACACCTTC. Amino acid sequence: CASNLLYGTEHYGYTF. The V and J genes are TRBV5-8 and TRBJ1-2; 7 nucleotides agree with TRBD1. The V gene end was trimmed by 6 bases and the J gene end by 3 bases; junction bases not matched to a gene: 14. The CDR3 extends over 16 amino acids. CDR1 SGHTS and CDR2 YDEGEE come from the germline V gene. Combining the CDR3 with reference TRBV5-8 and TRBJ1-2 gives the whole variable domain EAGVTQSPTHLIKTRGQQATLRCSPISGHTSVYWYQQALGLGLQFLLWYDEGEERNRGNFPPRFSGRQFPNYSSELNVNALELEDSALYLCASNLLYGTEHYGYTFGSGTRLTVV.

The rearrangement links TRBV6-5 to TRBJ2-1; perhaps D is TRBD1 or TRBD2 (5 bases each). V shed 0 bases and J shed 6 bases, with 15 bases lying between them. Germline assignment: CDR1 MNHEY and CDR2 SVGAGI. The length of the CDR3 is 16 residues. The CDR3 sequence: CASSYSEPSGGNEQFF. CDR3 in DNA: TGTGCCAGCAGTTACTCGGAACCTTCTGGGGGCAATGAGCAGTTCTTC.

This chain joins TRBV6-4 and TRBJ2-6; D remains unclear. The germline V and J ends were trimmed by 6 bases and 1 base, with 7 bases remaining between them. Germline V gene data show CDR1 as MRHNA and CDR2 as SNTAGT. The CDR3 contains 14 residues. CDR3 residues: CASSEASGANVLTF. The CDR3 DNA sequence: TGTGCCAGCAGCGAGGCTTCTGGGGCCAACGTCCTGACTTTC.

This clonotype has at least ten counts. The rearrangement uses TRBV20-1 and TRBJ2-7; unclear D gene. The germline V and J ends were trimmed by 3 bases and 5 bases, with 8 bases remaining between them. CDR3 length: 11 amino acids. The germline CDR1 and CDR2 sequences are DFQATT and SNEGSKA (reference sequence). The CDR3 sequence is CSASWGNEQYF. CDR3 DNA: TGCAGTGCTAGTTGGGGAAACGAGCAGTACTTC.

This chain uses TRBV25-1 with TRBJ1-2; D is unclear. CDR3 size: 15 residues. Germline lookup yields CDR1 MGHDK and CDR2 SYGVNS. The germline V and J ends were trimmed by 5 bases and 0 bases, with 13 bases remaining between them. The CDR3 coding sequence is TGTGCCAGCAGTCCACACGACTTAGCTAACTATGGCTACACCTTC. The encoded protein is CASSPHDLANYGYTF.

This clonotype has a count of ten or more. The chain joins TRBV12-5 to TRBJ2-7, with 8 bases that match TRBD1. V trimming: 6 bases; J trimming: 4 bases; junction bases outside the gene matches: 8. Germline V gene sequence: CDR1 LGHNT, CDR2 FRNRAP. CDR3 size: 14 residues. In DNA, the CDR3 is TGTGCTAGTGGAACCGGGACAGGCCAATACGAGCAGTACTTC. It specifies CASGTGTGQYEQYF.

This clonotype was counted only a few times. The chain has TRBV7-2 and TRBJ2-3, with D unresolved. The CDR3 loop spans 15 amino acids. Germline V lookup: CDR1 SGHTA, CDR2 FQGNSA. V shed 0 bases and J shed 2 bases, with 9 bases lying between them. The CDR3 here is CASSLAPPVTDTQYF. The CDR3 nucleotides read TGTGCCAGCAGCTTAGCCCCGCCGGTCACAGATACGCAGTATTTT.

Ten or more counts support this clonotype. The chain employs TRBV7-2 and TRBJ2-3; 8 nucleotides match TRBD2. Trimming took 1 base from V and 1 from J; bases not matched to a gene: 4. CDR1 SGHTA and CDR2 FQGNSA come from the germline V gene. The CDR3 consists of 16 residues. The CDR3 sequence: CASSLETTSGTDTQYF. DNA for the CDR3: TGTGCCAGCAGCTTAGAGACGACTAGCGGCACAGATACGCAGTATTTT.

This clonotype was seen a few times. The chain carries TRBV5-6 and TRBJ2-7; D is ambiguous. This CDR3 has 13 amino acids. Per germline, CDR1 SGHDT and CDR2 YYEEEE. V gave up 2 bases and J gave up 6 bases, with 12 bases separating them. The CDR3 nucleotides are TGTGCCAGCAGCTTTGGGTCAGCCGGCGAGCAGTACTTC. Translating it yields CASSFGSAGEQYF.

The V call is TRBV12-3 or TRBV12-4, the J call TRBJ2-4; D assignment may be TRBD1 or TRBD2 (6 bases each). The length of the CDR3 is 15 residues. V was cut by 7 bases and J by 6 bases, with 19 bases left in between. The CDR3 is CASNTEGKGGNIQYF. DNA for the CDR3: TGTGCCAGCAACACAGAAGGGAAGGGGGGAAACATTCAGTACTTC.